Included here is one TCR beta chain sequence, with context. What it recognizes is unknown. This sample is drawn from a study of T cells in Graves' hyperthyroidism and ophthalmopathy. Germline V lookup: CDR1 SGHRS, CDR2 YFSETQ. Trimming cost V 4 bases and J 2 bases; bases outside gene matches: 6. This CDR3 spans 16 amino acids. TCR beta CDR3 region amplification was performed from RNA transcripts. Carried out on the TCR CDR3, a first-round RT-PCR used the HTBI primer set. TCRdb re-analysed the multiplex PCR reads in MiXCR, keeping a single row per CDR3 protein. The repertoire includes about 290,000 distinct CDR3 sequences, approximately 18% of them detected once, and 39% sits in the top ten. The study's findings and limits: A model built on 13 V-J features separated ophthalmopathy from stable hyperthyroidism.

V and J are TRBV5-1 and TRBJ2-6, with 7 bases identical to TRBD1. The source material was blood. This receptor was identified in a man in his fifties or sixties with Graves' ophthalmopathy. The CDR3 here is CASSPTGSAGANVLTF. In DNA, the CDR3 is TGCGCCAGCAGCCCGACAGGGTCGGCTGGGGCCAACGTCCTGACTTTC.